This paragraph reports one TCR beta chain. What it binds is unknown. The sample belongs to a study of shared clonotypes between healthy human individuals. J gave up 4 bases and V 4 bases, and 8 bases lay outside the gene matches. Germline CDR1 and CDR2: MNHEY and SMNVEV (reference sequence). There are 15 residues in the CDR3. Overall study results and limits: Limitation of the genetic and exposure-history diversity represented came from the few donors.

Profiled with immunoSEQ multiplex PCR; TCRdb holds only in-frame clones, not every one. The sample contains approximately 500,000 clones, about 95% of which appear only once. The TCR originated in a woman aged 30 to 39 in good health. The sequenced sample consisted of naive CD4+ T cells sorted from blood. Subset described: CD45RA+ positively selected. V and J are TRBV27 and TRBJ2-7, with TRBD1 matching over 9 bases. The DNA of the CDR3 is TGTGCCAGCAGTTCTTACCCGGGACAGGGTTACGAGCAGTACTTC. Translated, it gives CASSSYPGQGYEQYF.